Below, 32 T cell receptor beta chains from the same sample are listed, as sequenced in a study of early T cells in non-severe SARS-CoV-2 infection. TCRdb re-called the 5' RACE reads through MiXCR, storing one row per CDR3 protein. The sample shows about 48,000 distinct CDR3 sequences, roughly 5% of them seen only once. The source was whole blood, collected at baseline. These receptors were collected from an adult who was a healthcare worker with PCR-confirmed SARS-CoV-2 infection or an uninfected control (not recorded which).

This clonotype was picked up many times. V usage is TRBV12-3 or TRBV12-4 and J usage is TRBJ2-5, with TRBD2 identical over 12 bases. The J segment lost 5 bases and the V segment lost 3 bases, leaving 7 bases of the junction unmatched. The CDR3 has 16 amino acids. Here the CDR3 reads CASSLELAGGAETQYF. The CDR3, as DNA: TGTGCCAGCAGTTTGGAACTAGCGGGAGGCGCGGAGACCCAGTACTTC.

The chain employs TRBV27 and TRBJ2-5; D may be TRBD1 (5 bases). Per germline, CDR1 MNHEY and CDR2 SMNVEV (reference sequence). V lost 7 bases to trimming and J lost 5 bases, with 17 bases between them. The CDR3 covers 14 residues. Written as DNA, the CDR3 is TGTGCCAGCAAAGATACTCAGGGTCGGGAGACCCAGTACTTC. Translating gives CASKDTQGRETQYF.

This rearrangement joins TRBV24-1 to TRBJ2-5, with 9 bases matching TRBD1. This CDR3 contains 14 residues. The junction had 10 bases not matched to a gene; V was cut back by 4 bases and J by 11 bases. Per the germline V gene, CDR1 is KGHDR and CDR2 is SFDVKD. The CDR3 DNA reads as TGTGCCACCAGTGACCCGGGACAGGGCCCCCCTCAGTACTTC. It is translated as CATSDPGQGPPQYF.

This clonotype was seen only a few times. J is TRBJ2-3 and V is TRBV28; D is unclear. There are 12 residues in the CDR3. Germline CDR1 MDHEN, CDR2 SYDVKM. Deletions cut 5 bases from V and 2 bases from J, with 5 bases between. CDR3 bases: TGTGCCAGCAGTCGTTACACAGATACGCAGTATTTT. Amino acid sequence: CASSRYTDTQYF.

This clonotype occurred many times. The chain couples TRBV28 to TRBJ1-1; D is uncertain. Germline V gene data show CDR1 as MDHEN and CDR2 as SYDVKM. This CDR3 contains 16 residues. Trimming removed 5 bases from V and 0 bases from J, with 16 bases in between. The DNA of the CDR3 is TGTGCCAGCAGTCCCTACGCAACAGTGATGAACACTGAAGCTTTCTTT. It codes for CASSPYATVMNTEAFF.

This clonotype was observed many times. This chain uses TRBV29-1 with TRBJ1-1, with D uncertain. CDR3 size: 12 residues. V was trimmed by 6 bases and J by 0 bases, leaving 8 bases between them. Per germline, CDR1 SQVTM and CDR2 ANQGSEA. As DNA, the CDR3 is TGCAGCGTGGGCGGGTTGAACACTGAAGCTTTCTTT. The encoded protein is CSVGGLNTEAFF.

This clonotype came up many times. CDR3 sequence: CAWSVMGKNTEAFF. CDR3 DNA sequence: TGTGCCTGGAGTGTTATGGGCAAGAACACTGAAGCTTTCTTT. The rearrangement joins TRBV30 to TRBJ1-1; D is unclear. Trimming left V 0 bases short and J 1 base short, with 9 bases between. The CDR3 spans 14 residues. Germline-derived CDR1 and CDR2 are GTSNPN and SVGIG (reference sequence).

The rearrangement links TRBV5-1 to TRBJ2-3, with 8 nucleotides matching TRBD1. The CDR3 covers 16 residues. Germline values: CDR1 SGHRS, CDR2 YFSETQ. V shed 1 base, J shed 4 bases, and the junction held 8 bases outside the gene matches. CDR3: CASSLMTGAGADTQYF. For the CDR3, the DNA is TGCGCCAGCAGCTTGATGACAGGGGCAGGAGCAGATACGCAGTATTTT.

In this sample, this clonotype turned up a few times. The CDR3 nucleotides are TGCAGTGCCCATAAACAGGGGGCTGCTGAAGCTTTCTTT. This codes for CSAHKQGAAEAFF. The V call is TRBV20-1, the J call TRBJ1-1, with 9 bases lining up with TRBD1. This CDR3 region has 13 residues. Germline CDR1 and CDR2: DFQATT and SNEGSKA (reference sequence). V lost 6 bases to trimming and J lost 6 bases; unmatched junction nucleotides: 8.

This clonotype was observed many times. The CDR3 loop reads CASSQKRAGLSPLHF. In nucleotides, the CDR3 is TGTGCCAGCAGCCAAAAAAGGGCAGGCCTTTCACCCCTCCACTTT. This chain joins TRBV3-1 and TRBJ1-6; no clear D. V lost 2 bases and J lost 9, with 14 bases in between. Germline CDR1 reads LGHDT; CDR2 reads YNNKEL (reference sequence). This CDR3 is 15 amino acids long.

The gene calls are TRBV11-2 and TRBJ2-1; perhaps TRBD1 as D (6 bases). The CDR3 totals 13 residues. CDR1 is SGHAT, CDR2 FQNNGV, per germline. V was trimmed by 6 bases and J by 3 bases, leaving 9 bases between them. The DNA of the CDR3 is TGTGCCAGCAGAAAGGACAGCTACAATGAGCAGTTCTTC. This gives the protein CASRKDSYNEQFF.

This clonotype has ten or more counts. V gene TRBV6-5 combines with J gene TRBJ1-6; a weak D match, TRBD1 (5 bases). V lost 6 bases and J lost 7, with 16 bases in between. Germline V CDR1 and CDR2: MNHEY, SVGAGI. The CDR3 runs to 15 residues. The CDR3, as DNA: TGTGCCAGCAGATTAGATACAGGTGTGAATTCACCCCTCCACTTT. It codes for CASRLDTGVNSPLHF.

This clonotype was recorded many times. The genes are TRBV23-1 and TRBJ2-7; a weak D match, TRBD2 (6 bases). TRBV23-1 is identified as an open reading frame with a role that is uncertain. The CDR3 totals 14 residues. V was clipped by 9 bases and J by 1 base, with 16 bases between them. DNA for the CDR3: TGCGCCAGACCGCCTATAGCGGTGTCCTACGAGCAGTACTTC. Its translation is CARPPIAVSYEQYF.

This clonotype was counted only a few times. The chain joins TRBV21-1 to TRBJ2-3; the D call TRBD1 from the table was never checked on the DNA. TRBV21-1 is a pseudogene. CDR3 length: 15 residues. Here the CDR3 DNA reads TGTGCCAGCAGCATCACAGGGAAGGGCCCAGATACGCAGTATTTT. Its protein is CASSITGKGPDTQYF.

This clonotype is categorized as medium-sized. This sequence joins TRBV20-1 and TRBJ2-1, with 10 bases matching TRBD1. Germline-derived CDR1 and CDR2 are DFQATT and SNEGSKA (reference sequence). The CDR3 consists of 15 residues. Trimming removed 2 bases from V and 8 bases from J; junction bases left unmatched: 9. This CDR3 reads CSARRRGQGSDEQFF. The DNA of the CDR3 is TGCAGTGCTAGAAGGCGGGGACAGGGGAGCGATGAGCAGTTCTTC.

This chain links TRBV30 with TRBJ2-5; D is tentatively TRBD1 or TRBD2 (6 bases each). CDR3 length equals 14 residues. Germline CDR1 and CDR2: GTSNPN and SVGIG (reference sequence). V shed 3 bases and J shed 4 bases, with 15 bases lying between them. The CDR3 nucleotides are TGTGCCTGGAGGAAAGGGGGGTTCTTAGAGACCCAGTACTTC. Encoded protein: CAWRKGGFLETQYF.

There are a few counts of this clonotype. The J gene is TRBJ1-5, the V gene TRBV25-1, with 9 nucleotides matching TRBD1. This CDR3 comprises 13 residues. V was pared by 8 bases and J by 1 base, with 0 bases of the junction left unmatched. Germline CDR1 is MGHDK and CDR2 is SYGVNS. CDR3 loop: CASGQGSNQPQHF. The DNA of the CDR3 is TGTGCCAGCGGACAGGGGAGCAATCAGCCCCAGCATTTT.

At least ten counts were recorded for this clonotype. DNA for the CDR3: TGTGCCAGCGAGGCCGGGAGCAATCAGCCCCAGCATTTT. This translates into CASEAGSNQPQHF. This chain uses TRBV2 with TRBJ1-5, with unresolved D. Looked up from germline, CDR1 is SNHLY and CDR2 is FYNNEI. The CDR3 has 13 residues. Trimming stripped 8 bases from V and 1 base from J, with 9 bases between.

The V gene is TRBV4-2, the J gene TRBJ1-1, with D perhaps TRBD1 (6 bases). The CDR3 has 15 residues. Trimming pared 2 bases from V and 4 bases from J, leaving 14 bases between. Germline loops: CDR1 LGHNA, CDR2 YNFKEQ. Written as DNA, the CDR3 is TGTGCCAGCAGCCAACCGACAGGCGTCGCCACTGAAGCTTTCTTT. As protein: CASSQPTGVATEAFF.

This clonotype was recorded many times. The genes are TRBV7-8 and TRBJ1-4; D is ambiguous. CDR1 SGHVS and CDR2 FQNEAQ come from the germline V gene. The V and J ends lost 3 bases and 8 bases respectively, with 13 bases between them. CDR3 length: 14 amino acids. This CDR3 reads CASSFREDGEKLFF. DNA for the CDR3: TGTGCCAGCAGCTTTAGGGAGGATGGAGAAAAACTGTTTTTT. Based on the CDR3 plus reference TRBV7-8 and TRBJ1-4, the full variable domain is GAGVSQSPRYKVAKRGQDVALRCDPISGHVSLFWYQQALGQGPEFLTYFQNEAQLDKSGLPSDRFFAERPEGSVSTLKIQRTQQEDSAVYLCASSFREDGEKLFFGSGTQLSVL.

This clonotype was recorded many times. In DNA, the CDR3 is TGTGCCACCAGTGCCGGAGACAGGGGTTTGAACAATCAGCCCCAGCATTTT. Residues: CATSAGDRGLNNQPQHF. The chain joins TRBV24-1 to TRBJ1-5, with 8 bases aligning to TRBD1. The V gene's germline CDR1 is KGHDR and CDR2 SFDVKD. The V gene end was trimmed by 5 bases and the J gene end by 3 bases; junction bases not matched to a gene: 11. CDR3 length: 17 amino acids.

This rearrangement joins TRBV20-1 to TRBJ2-7; 7 bases fit TRBD2. The CDR3 spans 14 residues. Germline CDR1 and CDR2: DFQATT and SNEGSKA (reference sequence). J lost 3 bases, V lost 3 bases, and 8 bases had no gene match. In DNA form, the CDR3 reads TGCAGTGCTAGTGCCAGCGGGAATCGCTACGAGCAGTACTTC. Amino acids: CSASASGNRYEQYF.

Ten or more counts support this clonotype. This sequence joins TRBV10-3 and TRBJ1-3, with D hard to call. Germline loops: CDR1 ENHRY, CDR2 SYGVKD. The CDR3 is made up of 13 amino acids. The V end lost 5 bases, the J end lost 2 bases, and 7 bases lay between the germline ends. The CDR3 protein is CAISKIAGNTIYF. The DNA for the CDR3 is TGTGCCATCAGTAAGATAGCTGGAAACACCATATATTTT.

The chain is built from TRBV6-6 and TRBJ2-7; D is undetermined. CDR3 length: 13 amino acids. Germline V gene data show CDR1 as MNHNY and CDR2 as SVGAGI (reference sequence). Written as DNA, the CDR3 is TGTGCAGCGACGGACGGTATTTACTACGAGCAGTACTTC. Residues: CAATDGIYYEQYF.

This clonotype was seen only a few times. V gene TRBV20-1 combines with J gene TRBJ1-2, with D possibly matching TRBD1 (5 bases). CDR3 length equals 14 residues. Germline V CDR1 and CDR2: DFQATT, SNEGSKA (reference sequence). CDR3 loop: CTVPSGQGAYGYTF. The CDR3, as DNA: TGCACTGTTCCATCGGGTCAGGGTGCCTATGGCTACACCTTC.

This clonotype was counted ten times or more. The gene calls are TRBV6-5 and TRBJ2-3; no clear D. Germline V CDR1 and CDR2: MNHEY, SVGAGI. Trimming cost V 5 bases and J 0 bases, with 15 bases left between them. CDR3 length equals 16 residues. CDR3 in DNA: TGTGCCAGCAGTCCAAGGATCCAAATTAGCACAGATACGCAGTATTTT. Translating gives CASSPRIQISTDTQYF.

This clonotype was observed many times. V usage is TRBV7-3 and J usage is TRBJ2-1, with 13 nucleotides matching TRBD2. CDR3 length: 18 amino acids. Germline CDR1 reads SGHTA; CDR2 reads FQGTGA. The V segment lost 2 bases and the J segment 4 bases; nucleotides outside the gene matches: 8. The CDR3 protein is CASSLAPGLAGQYNEQFF. The CDR3 nucleotides read TGTGCCAGCAGCTTAGCCCCGGGACTAGCGGGGCAATACAATGAGCAGTTCTTC.

This clonotype was counted many times. The genes are TRBV19 and TRBJ2-5, with TRBD2 as a possible D gene (5 bases). V lost 8 bases to trimming and J lost 0 bases, with 10 bases between them. Germline V lookup: CDR1 LNHDA, CDR2 SQIVND (reference sequence). The CDR3 consists of 13 residues. The CDR3 protein is CASSRGNQETQYF. CDR3 in DNA: TGTGCCAGTTCGAGAGGGAACCAAGAGACCCAGTACTTC. Complete variable domain (other parts from reference TRBV19 and TRBJ2-5): DGGITQSPKYLFRKEGQNVTLSCEQNLNHDAMYWYRQDPGQGLRLIYYSQIVNDFQKGDIAEGYSVSREKKESFPLTVTSAQKNPTAFYLCASSRGNQETQYFGPGTRLLVL.

In its sample, this clonotype was seen a few times. This chain connects TRBV12-3 or TRBV12-4 to TRBJ2-6; D unclear. The V gene lost 5 bases and the J gene lost 1 base, with 3 bases spanning the gap. CDR3 length: 13 amino acids. In nucleotides, the CDR3 is TGTGCCAGCAGTGAGTCTGGGGCCAACGTCCTGACTTTC. It yields the protein CASSESGANVLTF.

The rearrangement links TRBV4-1 to TRBJ2-3; D is unclear. The CDR3 spans 17 residues. In germline, CDR1 is MGHRA, CDR2 YSYEKL. V lost 0 bases to trimming and J lost 0 bases, with 13 bases between them. The CDR3 nucleotides read TGCGCCAGCAGCCAAGATAGGTCAGCCCAAAGCACAGATACGCAGTATTTT. It translates to CASSQDRSAQSTDTQYF.

This clonotype was counted many times. The V gene is TRBV4-1, the J gene TRBJ1-5; D is unclear. The CDR3 spans 12 residues. CDR1 is MGHRA and CDR2 is YSYEKL in the germline V gene. Between the trimmed V and J ends, which lost 0 bases and 9 bases, there was a span of 6 bases. The CDR3 region is CASSQDEGPQHF. The DNA for the CDR3 is TGCGCCAGCAGCCAAGATGAGGGGCCCCAGCATTTT.

This clonotype has ten or more counts. This chain joins TRBV5-1 and TRBJ2-5, with 10 positions matching TRBD1. CDR1 and CDR2 from the germline V gene are SGHRS and YFSETQ. This CDR3 contains 14 residues. The V segment lost 6 bases and the J segment 5 bases; nucleotides outside the gene matches: 7. The CDR3 spells CASMRDRGWETQYF. Written as DNA, the CDR3 is TGCGCCAGCATGCGGGACAGGGGCTGGGAGACCCAGTACTTC.